One sample yielded the 9 T cell receptor beta chains listed below, sequenced in a study of identical twins. TCRdb fed the 5' RACE reads into MiXCR, producing one record per CDR3 protein. The table records 1,800,000 or so distinct CDR3 sequences, 25% to 35% of them present only once. Sequences were obtained from cord blood. The receptors here all came from a newborn girl in good health.

The rearrangement links TRBV21-1 to TRBJ2-5; the DNA was not compared with TRBD2, the D call given in the table. TRBV21-1 is described as a pseudogene. This CDR3 has 16 amino acids. Written as DNA, the CDR3 is TGTGCCAGCAGCAAATTTGGTTCTGGGCCTTGCGAGACCCAGTACTTC. The encoded protein is CASSKFGSGPCETQYF.

J is TRBJ2-1 and V is TRBV7-9; TRBD2 matches at 10 bases. The CDR3 spans 17 residues. J was trimmed by 1 base and V by 3 bases; bases with no gene match: 6. Germline V gives CDR1 SEHNR, CDR2 FQNEAQ (reference sequence). The CDR3 DNA reads TGTGCCAGCAGCTTTGGGGGACTAGCGTTATCCTACAATGAGCAGTTCTTC. Its protein product is CASSFGGLALSYNEQFF.

The chain carries TRBV20-1 and TRBJ1-2; D not resolved. Per the germline V gene, CDR1 is DFQATT and CDR2 is SNEGSKA (reference sequence). The CDR3 runs to 13 residues. Trimming removed 3 bases from V and 2 bases from J, with 10 bases in between. The CDR3 region is CSARHSGNYGYTF. CDR3 nucleotide sequence: TGCAGTGCTAGGCATTCGGGGAACTATGGCTACACCTTC.

This clonotype turned up a few times. J is TRBJ2-1 and V is TRBV10-3; the match to TRBD2 covers 10 bases. Germline V gives CDR1 ENHRY, CDR2 SYGVKD. The J segment lost 7 bases and the V segment lost 3 bases, leaving 9 bases of the junction unmatched. This CDR3 is built from 16 residues. Written as DNA, the CDR3 is TGTGCCATCAGTGATCCTACTAGCGGGGTAGTAAATGAGCAGTTCTTC. Translated: CAISDPTSGVVNEQFF.

Regarding this clonotype: One junction end does not reproduce the germline sequence, and a read error may be involved. This chain links TRBV7-2 with TRBJ2-4, with 12 positions matching TRBD2. The CDR3 consists of 17 residues. Germline-derived CDR1 and CDR2 are SGHTA and FQGNSA. CDR3 amino acids: CASNSPTSGRAKNVQYF. The CDR3 nucleotides are TGTGCCAGCAACTCACCGACTAGCGGGAGAGCCAAAAACGTTCAGTACTTC. The variable domain in full, completed from reference TRBV7-2 and TRBJ2-4, reads GAGVSQSPSNKVTEKGKDVELRCDPISGHTALYWYRQSLGQGLEFLIYFQGNSAPDKSGLPSDRFSAERTGGSVSTLTIQRTQQEDSAVYLCASNSPTSGRAKNVQYFGAGTRLSVL.

The sample holds one count of this clonotype. This chain links TRBV6-6 with TRBJ1-2; 9 bases are a match to TRBD1. The CDR3 is 13 residues long. J gave up 5 bases and V 8 bases, and 6 bases lay outside the gene matches. The germline V gene has CDR1 MNHNY and CDR2 SVGAGI (reference sequence). CDR3 residues: CASATGGWYGYTF. CDR3 coding DNA: TGTGCCAGCGCGACAGGGGGATGGTATGGCTACACCTTC.

The chain has TRBV5-1 and TRBJ1-1; 10 bases fit TRBD1. CDR1 and CDR2 from the germline V gene are SGHRS and YFSETQ. V lost 4 bases, J lost 5 bases, and 8 bases stayed unmatched. The CDR3 has 15 amino acids. CDR3 residues: CASSTRQGARTEAFF. As DNA, the CDR3 is TGCGCCAGCAGCACCCGACAGGGGGCGCGAACTGAAGCTTTCTTT.

The chain joins TRBV6-1 to TRBJ1-6; 8 bases match TRBD1. Trimming took 0 bases from V and 7 from J; bases not matched to a gene: 11. The CDR3 extends over 18 amino acids. Germline values: CDR1 MNHNS, CDR2 SASEGT. The CDR3: CASSEAPLRTGLNSPLHF. The CDR3 region has the DNA TGTGCCAGCAGTGAAGCCCCACTGCGGACAGGGTTAAATTCACCCCTCCACTTT.

This clonotype was seen repeatedly, ten times or more. The rearrangement joins TRBV25-1 to TRBJ2-5; D possibly corresponds to TRBD2 (6 bases). The J call may be wrong; the DNA end is better matched by TRBJ2-7. Looked up from germline, CDR1 is MGHDK and CDR2 is SYGVNS. This CDR3 is built from 14 residues. CDR3 loop: CASSLSAGGNEQYF. In DNA, the CDR3 is TGTGCCAGCAGTCTTTCCGCCGGGGGTAACGAGCAGTACTTC.